This T cell receptor beta chain originates from a study of T cells in Graves' hyperthyroidism and ophthalmopathy. For the study at large: Upon initial diagnosis and before any treatment, peripheral blood was collected.

Study-wide results and limits: For ophthalmopathy, model prediction preceded onset by a median about 6.2 months.

About this clonotype itself: Its cognate antigen is unknown.

Amplification of TCR beta CDR3 regions used RNA as the template. An initial round of RT-PCR targeting the TCR CDR3 relied on the HTBI primer set. Each CDR3 protein gets one entry after TCRdb re-called the multiplex PCR reads with MiXCR. The profile shows approximately 740,000 distinct CDR3 sequences, 11% to 15% of them singletons. The TCR was taken from a woman aged 18 to 35 with Graves' hyperthyroidism. Sequenced input: blood.

The DNA of the CDR3 is TGTGCCAGCATCTCCACGAACACCGGGGAGCTGTTTTTT. Translated, it gives CASISTNTGELFF. The V call is TRBV6-2 or TRBV6-3, the J call TRBJ2-2; D is ambiguous. CDR1 and CDR2 from the germline V gene are MNHEY and SVGEGT. V dropped 7 bases and J dropped 0 bases, with 6 bases sitting between them. The CDR3 totals 13 residues.